One and the same sample provided the 18 T cell receptor beta chains below, sequenced in a study of T cell clonality in common variable immunodeficiency. Profiled with immunoSEQ multiplex PCR; TCRdb holds only in-frame clones, not every one. The sample contains around 57,000 clones, none of them singletons. The sequencing sample was made of peripheral blood mononuclear cells. These receptors were collected from a person aged 18 to 75 in good health.

This clone was detected ten times or more. Read data end 3 residues before the CDR3 end; the end is taken from the germline J gene. The V gene is TRBV20-1, the J gene TRBJ1-1, with a tentative D call TRBD1 (6 bases). The CDR3 extends over 15 amino acids. CDR1 and CDR2 (germline): DFQATT, SNEGSKA (reference sequence). Trimming shortened V by 0 bases and J by 0 bases, and 11 bases separated the two germline ends. This chain's CDR3 is CSARDRTAVNTEAFF. Partial CDR3 DNA: TGCAGTGCTAGAGATCGGACAGCGGTGAACACTGAA.

This clone occurred many times. The read halts 3 residues ahead of the CDR3 end, with the missing end drawn from the germline J gene. The chain joins TRBV7-9 to TRBJ2-1, with 8 bases aligning to TRBD1. V shed 5 bases, J shed 8 bases, and the junction held 11 bases outside the gene matches. Germline CDR1 is SEHNR and CDR2 is FQNEAQ (reference sequence). The CDR3 sequence is 15 residues long. CDR3 DNA, as far as it was read: TGTGCCAGCAGCCAGGATTGGACAGGGCTGGATGAG. Amino acid sequence: CASSQDWTGLDE. The CDR3 as a whole reads CASSQDWTGLDEQFF.

This clone was observed many times. Read sequence stops 3 residues before the CDR3 end, and the germline J gene provides the missing end. The chain links TRBV29-1 to TRBJ1-6; TRBD1 might be the D (5 bases). In germline, CDR1 is SQVTM, CDR2 ANQGSEA. Trimming left V 6 bases short and J 6 bases short, with 9 bases between. The CDR3 is 12 residues long. CDR3 sequence: CSVGDFNSPLHF. The DNA read from the CDR3 is TGCAGCGTAGGGGATTTTAATTCACCC.

This clone was seen ten or more times. The CDR3 is cut off 3 residues early in the read; its end comes from the germline J gene. J is TRBJ2-1 and V is TRBV20-1, with 9 positions matching TRBD2. The V gene end was trimmed by 0 bases and the J gene end by 9 bases; junction bases not matched to a gene: 9. The CDR3 length is 15 residues. Germline loops: CDR1 DFQATT, CDR2 SNEGSKA (reference sequence). The CDR3 DNA, read in part, is TGCAGTGCTAGAGATATTTCTAGCGGGGTGGGTGAG. Translated: CSARDISSGVGE. The CDR3 reads in full as CSARDISSGVGEQFF.

On this clone itself: The missing CDR3 end, 3 residues past where the read stops, is filled in from the germline J gene. The chain links TRBV7-9 to TRBJ2-7, with 10 bases identical to TRBD1. Germline CDR1 SEHNR, CDR2 FQNEAQ (reference sequence). V lost 4 bases, J lost 5 bases, and 5 bases stayed unmatched. This CDR3 region has 14 residues. CDR3: CASSWDRGKNEQYF. Partial CDR3 DNA: TGTGCCAGCAGCTGGGACAGGGGCAAGAACGAG.

This clone appeared many times. The read terminates 3 residues before the CDR3 end, so the remaining end is supplied by the germline J gene. The chain uses TRBV6-1 and TRBJ1-2, with D tentatively TRBD1 (6 bases). CDR1 is MNHNS and CDR2 is SASEGT in the germline V gene. This CDR3 spans 15 amino acids. Between the trimmed V and J ends, which lost 5 bases and 1 base, there was a span of 14 bases. Incomplete CDR3 DNA: TGTGCCAGCAGTCAAGGGACACTCGATAACTATGGC. This codes for CASSQGTLDNYG. The whole CDR3 sequence reads CASSQGTLDNYGYTF.

This clone was counted many times. The sequence runs out 3 residues before the end of the CDR3; the remainder is reconstructed from the germline J gene. This chain uses TRBV7-3 with TRBJ1-1, with unresolved D. CDR3 size: 14 residues. V lost 1 base and J lost 1, with 7 bases in between. Germline assignment: CDR1 SGHTA and CDR2 FQGTGA. This CDR3 reads CASSLSGQNTEAFF. The CDR3 bases that were read are TGTGCCAGCAGCTTAAGTGGGCAGAACACTGAA.

This clone was picked up a small number of times. The read terminates 3 residues before the CDR3 end, so the remaining end is supplied by the germline J gene. The chain recombines TRBV5-1 with TRBJ2-1; TRBD2 matches 12 bases. Germline CDR1 SGHRS, CDR2 YFSETQ. The ends lost 5 bases at V and 8 bases at J; junction bases unmatched: 5. This CDR3 region has 14 residues. CDR3 sequence: CASRTSGRMDEQFF. The CDR3 bases that were read are TGCGCCAGCAGGACTAGCGGGAGAATGGATGAG.

This clone appeared many times. The read stops 3 residues short of the end of the CDR3; the missing end is completed from the germline J gene. The chain employs TRBV28 and TRBJ1-4; D not certain. Trimming cost V 4 bases and J 8 bases, with 17 bases left between them. This CDR3 is built from 15 residues. Germline V lookup: CDR1 MDHEN, CDR2 SYDVKM. The CDR3 loop reads CASSSSGEGAEKLFF. The covered CDR3 bases are TGTGCCAGCAGTTCCTCAGGAGAAGGCGCGGAAAAA.

This clone has at least ten counts. The read ends 3 residues early relative to the CDR3; the germline J gene fills the gap. The chain recombines TRBV5-4 with TRBJ2-5, with 9 bases identical to TRBD1. Germline trimming cut 4 bases from V and 4 bases from J; bases unmatched to any gene: 8. The CDR3 loop spans 15 amino acids. Per the germline V gene, CDR1 is SGHNT and CDR2 is YYREEE (reference sequence). The CDR3 spells CASSPSTGGGETQYF. Incomplete CDR3 DNA: TGTGCCAGCAGCCCGTCAACAGGGGGCGGAGAGACC.

This clone has ten or more counts. The read terminates 3 residues ahead of where the CDR3 ends, so the germline J gene completes it. The chain links TRBV13 to TRBJ2-5; 9 bases are a match to TRBD1. Germline CDR1 PRHDT, CDR2 FYEKMQ (reference sequence). The CDR3 covers 15 residues. J gave up 2 bases and V 6 bases, and 7 bases lay outside the gene matches. The CDR3 loop is CASSLRGQGQETQYF. The CDR3 DNA, read in part, is TGTGCCAGCAGTCTTAGAGGACAGGGGCAAGAGACC.

In regard to this clone: The read halts 3 residues ahead of the CDR3 end, with the missing end drawn from the germline J gene. V is TRBV7-9 and J is TRBJ2-7; no definite D call. V was cut by 1 base and J by 3 bases, with 7 bases left in between. CDR1 is SEHNR and CDR2 is FQNEAQ in the germline V gene (reference sequence). CDR3 size: 13 residues. CDR3 in amino acids: CASSLVGLYEQYF. Partial CDR3 DNA: TGTGCCAGCAGCTTAGTTGGGCTCTACGAG.

Ten or more counts support this clone. The CDR3 is cut off 3 residues early in the read; its end comes from the germline J gene. The V call is TRBV20-1, the J call TRBJ1-3, with D maybe TRBD1 (5 bases). The CDR3 sequence is 15 residues long. The germline CDR1 and CDR2 sequences are DFQATT and SNEGSKA (reference sequence). V was trimmed by 3 bases and J by 0 bases, leaving 12 bases between them. CDR3 DNA, as far as it was read: TGCAGTGCTAGGTCACAGGAAAGCTCTGGAAACACC. Its translation is CSARSQESSGNT. The whole CDR3 reads CSARSQESSGNTIYF.

As for this clone: Sequencing ends 3 residues short of the CDR3 end; the germline J gene provides the rest. This chain joins TRBV20-1 and TRBJ2-3; no firm D call. The germline V and J ends were trimmed by 2 bases and 2 bases, with 5 bases remaining between them. CDR1 DFQATT and CDR2 SNEGSKA come from the germline V gene (reference sequence). CDR3 length: 12 amino acids. Partial CDR3 DNA: TGCAGTGCTAGAACTTCCACAGATACG. Amino acid sequence: CSARTSTDT. The CDR3 as a whole reads CSARTSTDTQYF.

In its sample, this clone was seen many times. The CDR3 extends 3 residues past the end of the read, so its final part is completed from the germline J gene. The chain employs TRBV29-1 and TRBJ2-7; 11 nucleotides align to TRBD2. The CDR3 consists of 12 residues. Germline lookup yields CDR1 SQVTM and CDR2 ANQGSEA. After removal of 7 bases from V and 4 bases from J, the junction contained 3 bases not matched to a gene. CDR3 sequence: CSGGTSGYEQYF. The CDR3 DNA, read in part, is TGCAGCGGGGGGACTAGCGGTTACGAG.

This clone was observed many times. The read gets to within 3 residues of the CDR3 end, and the germline J gene fills in the rest. The V and J genes are TRBV6-1 and TRBJ1-3, with 8 bases that match TRBD1. From germline, CDR1 is MNHNS and CDR2 SASEGT. The junction had 9 bases not matched to a gene; V was cut back by 7 bases and J by 4 bases. The CDR3 totals 15 residues. The CDR3 loop is CASIETGARGNTIYF. The sequenced CDR3 bases are TGTGCCAGCATTGAGACAGGGGCGCGAGGAAACACC.

This clone was detected ten times or more. The CDR3 end is not reached by the read, which stops 3 residues before it; the germline J gene fills it in. This chain uses TRBV7-6 with TRBJ2-5, with 7 bases lining up with TRBD2. The CDR3 extends over 17 amino acids. CDR1 is SGHVS, CDR2 FNYEAQ, per germline. Trimming at V came to 1 base and at J to 1 base, leaving 9 bases not matched to a gene. The CDR3 bases that were read are TGTGCCAGCAGCTTAGAAGGGCGGGAGCGCCTCCAAGAGACC. Translation: CASSLEGRERLQET. The complete CDR3 reads CASSLEGRERLQETQYF.

In this sample, this clone turned up many times. The CDR3 bases that were read are TGTGCCAGCAGTGTGACAGGGCTCACTGAA. Protein product: CASSVTGLTE. The CDR3 in full is CASSVTGLTEAFF. This chain connects TRBV12-3 or TRBV12-4 to TRBJ1-1, with 7 bases matching TRBD1. Read coverage stops 3 residues before the CDR3 terminus; the germline J gene supplies the remainder. After removal of 5 bases from V and 4 bases from J, the junction contained 4 bases not matched to a gene. There are 13 residues in the CDR3.